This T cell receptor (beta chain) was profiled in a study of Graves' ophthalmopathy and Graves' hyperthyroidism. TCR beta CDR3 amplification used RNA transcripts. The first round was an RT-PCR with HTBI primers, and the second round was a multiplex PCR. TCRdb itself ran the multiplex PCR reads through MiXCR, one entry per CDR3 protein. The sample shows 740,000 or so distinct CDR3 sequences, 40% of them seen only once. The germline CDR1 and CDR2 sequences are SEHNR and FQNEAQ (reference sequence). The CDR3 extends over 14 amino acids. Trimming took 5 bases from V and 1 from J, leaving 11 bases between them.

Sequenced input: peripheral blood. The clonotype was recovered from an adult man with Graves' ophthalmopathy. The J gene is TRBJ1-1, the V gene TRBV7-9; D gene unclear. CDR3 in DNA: TGTGCCAGCAGCCGCCGACCGCAGAACACTGAAGCTTTCTTT. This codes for CASSRRPQNTEAFF.